One T cell receptor beta chain is described in this entry. This clone's antigen is unknown. Base qualities are missing; no much larger clone stands one base away. The data belong to a study of blood T cell repertoires in COVID-19 (dated by TCRdb to 2020 to 2022). Study-level background: Samples covering the acute and convalescent phases of COVID-19 were provided by collaborators in the United States, Italy and Spain. The dataset comprised deeply sampled blood TCRbeta repertoires from subjects exposed to, actively infected with, or recovered from COVID-19. The repertoires were released in a freely available public database intended as a resource for research on the immune response to SARS-CoV-2. Where available, HLA class I and class II types were taken from metadata supplied by the sample provider and were not determined by assay-based typing. The samples were drawn from the first 160 participants of the ongoing ImmuneRACE study and from roughly 1,300 subjects provided by 6 global collaborators. The sample metadata nearly always contained a de-identified subject ID, COVID-19 status, age in years and sex. The prospective study material was composed of cDNA or gDNA derived from T cells, B-cell-depleted T cells, or PBMCs.

Summary of the overall study and its limitations: The quantity of clinical and demographic metadata differed by source and by participant and was supplied without curation.

CDR1 and CDR2 are drawn from the germline V gene (reference sequence): LGHDT, YNNKEL. The CDR3, cysteine through phenylalanine, is 16 amino acids long. Left in the record is the CDR3 DNA by itself, 48 bases read in frame from the first base. V is cut back by 4 bases and J by 1 base, with 8 bases in the junction unmatched. Collaborating institutions collected whole blood in K2EDTA tubes following their own protocols. Collaborator samples were shipped for TCRbeta analysis as frozen whole blood, isolated PBMCs, or DNA extracted from either sample type. TCRbeta CDR3 regions were amplified from genomic DNA by means of the immunoSEQ Assay, a bias-controlled multiplex PCR. On the authors' methods: Within the assay, amplification of reference gene primers was used to estimate how many nucleated cells each sample contained. To quantify the absolute abundance of each unique TCRbeta CDR3 rearrangement, sequence reads were collapsed and filtered. For each sample, productive Simpson clonality was calculated as the square root of Simpson's diversity index across productive rearrangements. Here the immuneACCESS table is served through TCRdb, limited to in-frame sequences with V and J called. Missing clones are a known gap in these copies; in checked studies unresolved V genes cover under half, and the rest lacks a known reason. The V and J calls and clone size were taken over from that table, and D and trimming were inferred from the DNA. Recorded for this sample are about 190,000 clones; about nine tenths of them occurred a single time. About 1.1% of the sample is taken by the ten largest.

Sample: peripheral blood. This TCR came from a young man with acute or convalescent COVID-19. The chain links TRBV3-1 (or the pseudogene TRBV3-2) with TRBJ2-5; 8 bases in between match TRBD1. At the DNA level, the sequence is TGTGCCAGCAGCCGCGCCGGGACAGGACGCCAAGAGACCCAGTACTTC. Its coded protein is CASSRAGTGRQETQYF.